This TCR beta chain was documented in a study of blood T cell repertoires in COVID-19. Study summary: Researchers got acute and convalescent COVID-19 samples from the United States, Italy and Spain. The analysed material was cDNA or gDNA that came from T cells, B-cell-depleted T cells, or PBMCs.

The authors' processing: It was from reference gene primer amplification that nucleated cell counts were estimated. Clones were read by immunoSEQ multiplex PCR, and TCRdb kept only the in-frame ones, dropping some. Clonal size and the V and J genes are those of that table, whereas D and trimming came from the DNA. The sample lists 23,000 or so clones, nearly 90% seen once, with 9.7% in the top ten. V was shortened by 0 bases and J by 5 bases, with 8 bases between the two germline ends. The CDR3 is 13 amino acids. The germline CDR1 and CDR2 sequences are SGDLS and YYNGEE. Sequencing used peripheral blood. The source of this sequence is a man between 65 and 85 years old with acute or convalescent COVID-19. The chain links TRBV9 to TRBJ2-5; D uncertain. The chain's CDR3 is CASSVDVRETQYF. CDR3 coding DNA: TGTGCCAGCAGCGTAGATGTCCGGGAGACCCAGTACTTC.